The clone carrying this T cell receptor beta chain was found many times. Its antigen is not identified. Per germline, CDR1 SGHRS and CDR2 YFSETQ. J gave up 6 bases and V 4 bases, and 7 bases lay outside the gene matches. The CDR3 has 15 amino acids. These data originate in a study of identical twins. Broader study findings: There were fewer insertions in abundant cord blood beta clonotypes, but memory repertoires showed no such pattern. Zero-insertion analyses could be partly confounded by invariant MAIT and iNKT cells.

In TCRdb, the 5' RACE reads were re-called with MiXCR into one record per CDR3 protein. The sample comprises some 300,000 distinct CDR3 sequences, 9% to 15% of which are singletons, and 7.2% rests with the top ten. The same sample was also studied in work on yellow fever vaccine responses in identical twins. That work contributes: Twins reportedly appeared to share part of their vaccine T cell response while keeping part individual.

Sequences were obtained from CD8+ T cells sorted from blood. This sequence joins TRBV5-1 and TRBJ2-1; 10 positions match TRBD2. The clonotype originates from a woman aged 18 to 35 in good health. The CDR3 loop reads CASSAGERGGNEQFF. CDR3 bases: TGCGCCAGCAGCGCCGGGGAGCGGGGGGGCAATGAGCAGTTCTTC.